This T cell receptor (beta chain) was obtained from a study of molecular identifiers for immune sequencing clone quantification. The CDR3 runs to 12 residues. V was trimmed by 6 bases and J by 4 bases, leaving 7 bases between them. Germline V lookup: CDR1 SGHAT, CDR2 FQNNGV. A single record per CDR3 protein comes from TCRdb applying MiXCR to the PCR reads. The table includes under 600,000 distinct CDR3 sequences, roughly 25% detected once. This chain connects TRBV11-2 to TRBJ2-1; unclear D gene. The receptor comes from a human donor in good health. Some libraries in this study had Jurkat cell RNA spiked in. Material for sequencing was naive CD8+ T cells from blood, with Jurkat cell RNA spiked in. The sample's subset: FACS-sorted CD8+CD4-CCR7+CD45RA+ naive T cells. The CDR3 DNA sequence: TGTGCCAGCAGTCACGGGTACAATGAGCAGTTCTTC. Translation: CASSHGYNEQFF.